The clone carrying this T cell receptor beta chain was seen repeatedly, ten times or more. Extraction of total RNA produced a minimum of 5.5 micrograms from each sample. This CDR3 region has 15 residues. From germline, CDR1 is SGHRS and CDR2 YFSETQ. V gave up 4 bases and J gave up 0 bases; unmatched junction bases: 5. This entry comes from a study of blood T cells in healthy people across ages. A second PCR, run for roughly 7 to 12 cycles, used a sample-barcoded 5' primer plus a J-beta primer mix. MiXCR, applied by TCRdb to the 5' RACE reads, yields one record per CDR3 protein. The table lists approximately 810,000 distinct CDR3 sequences, around 30% of them singletons.

Sequencing input: blood. The receptor was derived from a woman older than 75 in good health. This chain connects TRBV5-1 to TRBJ2-3; 7 positions match TRBD2. The CDR3 loop reads CASSPGRGSTDTQYF. CDR3 sequence (DNA): TGCGCCAGCAGCCCGGGGAGGGGAAGCACAGATACGCAGTATTTT.